A single sample is the source of the 29 T cell receptor beta chains below, sequenced in a study of cytomegalovirus exposure and HLA in healthy donors. Researchers ran the PCR with 60 Vbeta and 13 Jbeta primers. The table came from immunoSEQ multiplex PCR; TCRdb's copy has only in-frame clones and leaves some out. The sample has 150,000 to 200,000 clones, 10% to 15% seen once. Sequencing was carried out using PBMCs. These receptors all stem from a man aged 45-65 years in good health and CMV-seropositive.

This clone was seen more than once but under ten times. Written as DNA, the CDR3 is TGTGCCAGCAGCCCGATGGGGAGCTATGGCTACACCTTC. Amino acids: CASSPMGSYGYTF. The genes are TRBV7-2 and TRBJ1-2, with D unclear. The CDR3 loop spans 13 amino acids. Per germline, CDR1 SGHTA and CDR2 FQGNSA. V gave up 5 bases and J gave up 4 bases, with 11 bases separating them.

This clone has more than one count but fewer than ten. The V gene is TRBV9, the J gene TRBJ2-2, with D maybe TRBD2 (6 bases). Germline V gives CDR1 SGDLS, CDR2 YYNGEE. This CDR3 has 16 amino acids. Deletions cut 3 bases from V and 2 bases from J, with 14 bases between. CDR3 sequence (DNA): TGTGCCAGCAGCGCACCGGGACTGGAAAACACCGGGGAGCTGTTTTTT. This codes for CASSAPGLENTGELFF.

This clone was observed a few times. The chain links TRBV5-8 to TRBJ2-1; TRBD1 might be the D (7 bases). With 4 bases removed from V and 0 bases from J, the gap between germline ends came to 20 bases. The CDR3 consists of 18 residues. The V gene's germline CDR1 is SGHTS and CDR2 YDEGEE. This CDR3 is CASSTGALATSSYNEQFF. The CDR3 DNA reads TGTGCCAGCAGCACAGGGGCGCTAGCGACTAGCTCCTACAATGAGCAGTTCTTC. Full variable domain (missing parts from reference TRBV5-8 and TRBJ2-1): EAGVTQSPTHLIKTRGQQATLRCSPISGHTSVYWYQQALGLGLQFLLWYDEGEERNRGNFPPRFSGRQFPNYSSELNVNALELEDSALYLCASSTGALATSSYNEQFFGPGTRLTVL.

This clone was seen only a few times. The V call is TRBV4-2, the J call TRBJ1-2, with 7 bases lining up with TRBD1. CDR1 and CDR2 from the germline V gene are LGHNA and YNFKEQ. The CDR3 has 15 residues. J lost 7 bases, V lost 4 bases, and 12 bases had no gene match. The CDR3 sequence: CASSPGTAAFRGYTF. CDR3 DNA sequence: TGTGCCAGCAGCCCCGGGACAGCCGCCTTCCGTGGCTACACCTTC.

With regard to this clone: A read error may account for a junction end that differs from germline. The chain is built from TRBV7-8 and TRBJ1-4, with a weak D call TRBD1 (5 bases). Germline V gene data show CDR1 as SGHVS and CDR2 as FQNEAQ. This CDR3 is built from 16 residues. CDR3 residues: CASRLGFRAVDEKLFF. CDR3 nucleotides: TGTGCCAGCAGATTAGGGTTCAGGGCGGTTGATGAAAAACTGTTTTTT.

The rearrangement uses TRBV7-9 and TRBJ1-1; no definite D call. The CDR3 extends over 13 amino acids. Per germline, CDR1 SEHNR and CDR2 FQNEAQ (reference sequence). V lost 10 bases and J lost 4, with 16 bases in between. CDR3 sequence (DNA): TGTGCCACCCGTGGGCAGTCGGTCACTGAAGCTTTCTTT. The encoded protein is CATRGQSVTEAFF. Full variable domain (remainder filled in from reference TRBV7-9 and TRBJ1-1): DTGVSQNPRHKITKRGQNVTFRCDPISEHNRLYWYRQTLGQGPEFLTYFQNEAQLEKSRLLSDRFSAERPKGSFSTLEIQRTEQGDSAMYLCATRGQSVTEAFFGQGTRLTVV.

In its sample, this clone was seen a few times. This chain uses TRBV6-1 with TRBJ1-2, with TRBD1 identical over 7 bases. Germline CDR1 and CDR2: MNHNS and SASEGT. The CDR3 totals 13 residues. Trimming took 9 bases from V and 4 from J; bases not matched to a gene: 8. This chain's CDR3 is CASTGVVSYGYTF. DNA of the CDR3: TGTGCCAGTACAGGGGTGGTGTCCTATGGCTACACCTTC.

The chain links TRBV5-5 to TRBJ1-2; 8 nucleotides match TRBD1. Looked up from germline, CDR1 is SGHKS and CDR2 is YYEKEE (reference sequence). V was clipped by 0 bases and J by 4 bases; unmatched bases: 5. The CDR3 sequence is 15 residues long. This CDR3 reads CASSLDGTGTYGYTF. In DNA form, the CDR3 reads TGTGCCAGCAGCTTGGACGGGACAGGTACCTATGGCTACACCTTC.

The chain couples TRBV19 to TRBJ1-5, with TRBD1 matching 7 bases. Trimming cost V 5 bases and J 2 bases; bases outside gene matches: 6. The CDR3 extends over 15 amino acids. Germline V gene data show CDR1 as LNHDA and CDR2 as SQIVND (reference sequence). CDR3: CASSSTGAGNQPQHF. The CDR3 DNA is TGTGCCAGTAGTTCTACAGGGGCGGGCAATCAGCCCCAGCATTTT.

The chain carries TRBV6-1 and TRBJ1-5; D gene unclear. The germline V and J ends were trimmed by 4 bases and 5 bases, with 18 bases remaining between them. The CDR3 has 16 residues. CDR1 and CDR2 from the germline V gene are MNHNS and SASEGT. This CDR3 reads CASSGRGHQAHQPQHF. The CDR3 DNA follows: TGTGCCAGCAGTGGGCGCGGCCACCAAGCCCATCAGCCCCAGCATTTT.

This clone was recorded a few times. The chain has TRBV5-6 and TRBJ2-3, with 7 bases lining up with TRBD2. The CDR3 is 13 amino acids. The germline gives CDR1 SGHDT, CDR2 YYEEEE. Unmatched junction bases numbered 4, after V lost 5 bases and J lost 4 bases. In DNA, the CDR3 is TGTGCCAGCAGGTGGGGAGGGGCAGATACGCAGTATTTT. Translating it yields CASRWGGADTQYF.

This chain links TRBV5-1 with TRBJ2-7; 7 nucleotides agree with TRBD1. CDR1 and CDR2 from the germline V gene are SGHRS and YFSETQ. V lost 1 base and J lost 5; bases outside the gene matches: 3. The length of the CDR3 is 13 residues. In DNA, the CDR3 is TGCGCCAGCAGCTTGTCTGACAGGGACGAGCAGTACGTC. This codes for CASSLSDRDEQYV.

The chain couples TRBV5-4 to TRBJ2-3, with 9 bases fitting TRBD1. The CDR3 has 13 residues. Germline V lookup: CDR1 SGHNT, CDR2 YYREEE (reference sequence). V lost 0 bases to trimming and J lost 12 bases; unmatched junction nucleotides: 5. The CDR3 region has the DNA TGTGCCAGCAGCTTGGCAGGGACAGGGACCCAGTATTTT. As protein: CASSLAGTGTQYF.

This chain joins TRBV10-1 and TRBJ2-3, with 9 bases that match TRBD2. Germline V gene sequence: CDR1 WNHNN, CDR2 SYGVQD (reference sequence). The CDR3 runs to 17 residues. The V and J ends lost 0 bases and 5 bases, in that order; junction bases with no gene match: 9. CDR3 bases: TGCGCCAGCAGTGAGTCGTTTAGCGGGGGCCCATTAGATACGCAGTATTTT. Amino acids: CASSESFSGGPLDTQYF.

The chain couples TRBV19 to TRBJ1-2, with a tentative D call TRBD1 (6 bases). The CDR3 has 13 amino acids. CDR1 LNHDA and CDR2 SQIVND come from the germline V gene (reference sequence). V lost 8 bases and J lost 3, with 13 bases in between. The CDR3 loop reads CASLDRGDYGYTF. Here the CDR3 DNA reads TGTGCCAGTCTGGACAGAGGGGACTATGGCTACACCTTC.

This chain uses TRBV15 with TRBJ1-5; no clear D. The CDR3 extends over 12 amino acids. In germline, CDR1 is LNHNV, CDR2 YYDKDF (reference sequence). V was trimmed by 4 bases and J by 5 bases, leaving 6 bases between them. The CDR3 DNA reads as TGTGCCACCAGCACCCTTTATCAGCCCCAGCATTTT. Residues: CATSTLYQPQHF.

This chain joins TRBV7-2 and TRBJ2-3; TRBD2 is a possible D gene (6 bases). V was clipped by 1 base and J by 3 bases, with 14 bases between them. Germline V CDR1 and CDR2: SGHTA, FQGNSA. This CDR3 comprises 16 residues. The CDR3 sequence: CASSLVPAGGTDTQYF. The CDR3 DNA reads TGTGCCAGCAGCTTAGTCCCGGCTGGGGGGACAGATACGCAGTATTTT.

This rearrangement joins TRBV7-9 to TRBJ1-5, with D perhaps matching TRBD1 (5 bases). The CDR3 loop spans 13 amino acids. Trimming cost V 5 bases and J 7 bases, with 12 bases left between them. Germline V CDR1 and CDR2: SEHNR, FQNEAQ (reference sequence). The CDR3 bases are TGTGCCAGCAGCCGGGGGGGTCAGCAGCCCCAGCATTTT. Translating it yields CASSRGGQQPQHF.

This clone turned up a few times. The chain couples TRBV6-5 to TRBJ1-2; D possibly corresponds to TRBD1 (5 bases). V dropped 5 bases and J dropped 2 bases, with 15 bases sitting between them. The length of the CDR3 is 15 residues. Germline values: CDR1 MNHEY, CDR2 SVGAGI. The CDR3 DNA follows: TGTGCCAGCAGTCCGGGTGGGGGGGGAAACTATGGCTACACCTTC. Translated: CASSPGGGGNYGYTF.

This clone has more than one count but fewer than ten. The chain uses TRBV5-6 and TRBJ1-1; D ambiguous. The CDR3 has 14 residues. Germline V gene lookup returns CDR1 SGHDT and CDR2 YYEEEE. The V and J ends lost 3 bases and 1 base respectively, with 10 bases between them. CDR3 sequence: CASSWVGRNTEAFF. The DNA for the CDR3 is TGTGCCAGCAGCTGGGTAGGGAGGAACACTGAAGCTTTCTTT.

This clone has only a few counts. V gene TRBV6-4 combines with J gene TRBJ2-7, with TRBD1 identical over 7 bases. The CDR3 spans 14 residues. Germline values: CDR1 MRHNA, CDR2 SNTAGT. Losses at the gene ends were 5 bases for V and 2 bases for J; bases not matched to a gene: 6. CDR3 amino acids: CASSLTGFTYEQYV. CDR3 DNA: TGTGCCAGCAGTCTGACAGGGTTCACCTACGAGCAGTACGTC.

This clone was detected only a few times. The rearrangement uses TRBV19 and TRBJ1-2; D unclear. The CDR3 extends over 14 amino acids. Germline CDR1 and CDR2: LNHDA and SQIVND (reference sequence). V lost 5 bases and J 4 bases, leaving 14 bases between the germline ends. CDR3 residues: CASSVVPPFYGYTF. In DNA form, the CDR3 reads TGTGCCAGTAGTGTCGTTCCCCCCTTCTATGGCTACACCTTC.

This clone occurred a few times. The V gene is TRBV29-1, the J gene TRBJ2-5, with D tentatively TRBD2 (6 bases). CDR3 length: 12 residues. CDR1 is SQVTM and CDR2 is ANQGSEA in the germline V gene. The V end was cut by 3 bases, the J end by 5 bases, with 10 bases between. DNA for the CDR3: TGCAGCGTTGAGGTTGGGGGGGAGACCCAGTACTTC. It codes for CSVEVGGETQYF.

This sequence joins TRBV10-1 and TRBJ2-1; 11 bases agree with TRBD2. The junction had 6 bases not matched to a gene; V was cut back by 4 bases and J by 7 bases. The CDR3 totals 15 residues. CDR1 and CDR2 (germline): WNHNN, SYGVQD (reference sequence). The CDR3 spells CASSVLAGGINEQFF. DNA for the CDR3: TGCGCCAGCAGTGTCCTAGCGGGGGGCATAAATGAGCAGTTCTTC.

The CDR3 loop reads CAWSVPRMNTEAFF. DNA of the CDR3: TGTGCCTGGAGTGTACCGAGGATGAACACTGAAGCTTTCTTT. V is TRBV30 and J is TRBJ1-1; D uncertain. Trimming removed 0 bases from V and 0 bases from J, with 8 bases in between. This CDR3 region has 14 residues. From germline, CDR1 is GTSNPN and CDR2 SVGIG (reference sequence).

This chain joins TRBV11-3 and TRBJ1-1; D is possibly TRBD1 (6 bases). The CDR3 runs 11 residues. Per the germline V gene, CDR1 is SGHNT and CDR2 is YENEEA. Trimming left V 5 bases short and J 8 bases short, with 9 bases between. CDR3 DNA: TGTGCCAGCAGCAAAACAGGGGAAGCTTTCTTT. It specifies CASSKTGEAFF.

The chain combines TRBV30 with TRBJ1-5; D is ambiguous. Trimming cost V 2 bases and J 3 bases, with 8 bases left between them. In germline, CDR1 is GTSNPN, CDR2 SVGIG (reference sequence). The CDR3 covers 13 residues. DNA for the CDR3: TGTGCCTGGAGTCTGGAGAACAATCAGCCCCAGCATTTT. Its protein product is CAWSLENNQPQHF.

This rearrangement joins TRBV28 to TRBJ1-1, with 8 nucleotides matching TRBD1. This CDR3 has 15 residues. The germline CDR1 and CDR2 sequences are MDHEN and SYDVKM. After removal of 4 bases from V and 9 bases from J, the junction contained 13 bases not matched to a gene. The CDR3 is CASSSTLQGVWQAFF. CDR3 sequence (DNA): TGTGCCAGCAGTTCGACCCTACAGGGGGTTTGGCAAGCTTTCTTT.

This clone has just a few counts. The rearrangement uses TRBV7-9 and TRBJ2-1; maybe TRBD1 (5 bases). Germline lookup yields CDR1 SEHNR and CDR2 FQNEAQ (reference sequence). The CDR3 sequence is 15 residues long. V lost 3 bases and J lost 6, with 15 bases in between. CDR3 amino acids: CASSFLSQGVNEQFF. In nucleotides, the CDR3 is TGTGCCAGCAGCTTCCTCAGCCAAGGGGTCAATGAGCAGTTCTTC.